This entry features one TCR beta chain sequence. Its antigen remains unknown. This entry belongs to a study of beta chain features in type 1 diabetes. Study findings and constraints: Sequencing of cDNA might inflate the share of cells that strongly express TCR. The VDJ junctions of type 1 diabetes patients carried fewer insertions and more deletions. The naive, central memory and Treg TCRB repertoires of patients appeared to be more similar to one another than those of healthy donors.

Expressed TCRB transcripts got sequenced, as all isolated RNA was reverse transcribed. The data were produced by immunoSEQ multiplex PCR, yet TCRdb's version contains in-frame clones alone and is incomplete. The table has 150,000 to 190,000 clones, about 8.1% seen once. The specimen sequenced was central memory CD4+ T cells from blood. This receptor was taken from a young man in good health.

The CDR3, as DNA: TGTGCTAGTCGCGCAGGGGCCTACAATGAGCAGTTCTTC. Amino acids: CASRAGAYNEQFF. The V call is TRBV12-5, the J call TRBJ2-1, with D perhaps TRBD1 (6 bases). Per the germline V gene, CDR1 is LGHNT and CDR2 is FRNRAP. V lost 8 bases and J 2 bases, leaving 10 bases between the germline ends. This CDR3 has 13 residues.